A selection of T cell receptor beta chains follows, all from one sample in a study of response to subunit inactivated influenza vaccine. Via MiXCR, TCRdb re-called the RT-PCR reads, giving one row per CDR3 protein. The sample lists 500,000 to 550,000 distinct CDR3 sequences, more than 7% seen once, with around 13% in the top ten. The sample in question was PBMCs from blood, obtained about 24 months after vaccination. These receptors were collected from a man between 50 and 69 years old who received an inactivated influenza vaccine. The CDR3 runs from the conserved cysteine through the conserved F or W. The order of the fields is CDR3 protein, V gene, clone size, J gene, D gene, CDR3 length. D genes are given only for firm matches. Clone size is stated in some rows and not others, as once, few, many or a class when expanded.

CDR3aa: CASSLNQGAYNEQFF; v_gene: TRBV12-3/TRBV12-4; abundance: few; j_gene: TRBJ2-1; d_gene: TRBD1; len: 15
CDR3aa: CASSYRETQYF; v_gene: TRBV6-2/TRBV6-3; abundance: many; j_gene: TRBJ2-5; d_gene: .; len: 11
CDR3aa: CASTIGRTDTQYF; v_gene: TRBV5-1; abundance: few; j_gene: TRBJ2-3; d_gene: .; len: 13
CDR3aa: CASSPLTGGRYEQYF; v_gene: TRBV3-1; abundance: .; j_gene: TRBJ2-7; d_gene: TRBD1; len: 15
CDR3aa: CASNPGHSRGNQPQHF; v_gene: TRBV6-2/TRBV6-3; abundance: few; j_gene: TRBJ1-5; d_gene: .; len: 16
CDR3aa: CASSLEPAGEGNEQFF; v_gene: TRBV5-1; abundance: few; j_gene: TRBJ2-1; d_gene: TRBD2; len: 16
CDR3aa: CSALRSSGGAYNEQFF; v_gene: TRBV20-1; abundance: .; j_gene: TRBJ2-1; d_gene: TRBD2; len: 16
CDR3aa: CASSPRPDSHGETQYF; v_gene: TRBV4-3; abundance: few; j_gene: TRBJ2-5; d_gene: .; len: 16
CDR3aa: CASRQGAETQYF; v_gene: TRBV5-1; abundance: many; j_gene: TRBJ2-5; d_gene: .; len: 12
CDR3aa: CASSQENYNTGELFF; v_gene: TRBV4-2; abundance: .; j_gene: TRBJ2-2; d_gene: .; len: 15
CDR3aa: CASSRGGTTSGFSYEQYF; v_gene: TRBV6-1; abundance: .; j_gene: TRBJ2-7; d_gene: TRBD2; len: 18
CDR3aa: CASSPYRGVNTEAFF; v_gene: TRBV7-6; abundance: few; j_gene: TRBJ1-1; d_gene: TRBD1; len: 15
CDR3aa: CASSLLAGTSYEQYF; v_gene: TRBV12-3/TRBV12-4; abundance: few; j_gene: TRBJ2-7; d_gene: TRBD2; len: 15
CDR3aa: CASSRSGGNQPQHF; v_gene: TRBV27; abundance: many; j_gene: TRBJ1-5; d_gene: .; len: 14
CDR3aa: CASSSPVRAWDGYTF; v_gene: TRBV7-2; abundance: few; j_gene: TRBJ1-2; d_gene: .; len: 15
CDR3aa: CASSQDGLAGGIRELFF; v_gene: TRBV4-2; abundance: few; j_gene: TRBJ2-2; d_gene: TRBD2; len: 17
CDR3aa: CASRQDRYYSNQPQHF; v_gene: TRBV19; abundance: .; j_gene: TRBJ1-5; d_gene: .; len: 16
CDR3aa: CASSPHRIGETQYF; v_gene: TRBV7-2; abundance: few; j_gene: TRBJ2-5; d_gene: .; len: 14
CDR3aa: CASSLSLRTVQETQYF; v_gene: TRBV7-9; abundance: many; j_gene: TRBJ2-5; d_gene: .; len: 16
CDR3aa: CASSLSLAGGQFF; v_gene: TRBV11-1; abundance: few; j_gene: TRBJ2-1; d_gene: TRBD2; len: 13
CDR3aa: CSARDRALEQYF; v_gene: TRBV20-1; abundance: .; j_gene: TRBJ2-7; d_gene: .; len: 12
CDR3aa: CASSPPDSSGANVLTF; v_gene: TRBV18; abundance: .; j_gene: TRBJ2-6; d_gene: .; len: 16
CDR3aa: CASSLGGLVAGQETQYF; v_gene: TRBV7-9; abundance: many; j_gene: TRBJ2-5; d_gene: .; len: 17
CDR3aa: CSASNARGRRETQYF; v_gene: TRBV20-1; abundance: few; j_gene: TRBJ2-5; d_gene: .; len: 15
CDR3aa: CASSLAPTSGRNEQFF; v_gene: TRBV5-1; abundance: many; j_gene: TRBJ2-1; d_gene: TRBD2; len: 16
CDR3aa: CASSLGGTARTDTQYF; v_gene: TRBV5-5; abundance: few; j_gene: TRBJ2-3; d_gene: .; len: 16
CDR3aa: CSAPGYNEQFF; v_gene: TRBV20-1; abundance: many; j_gene: TRBJ2-1; d_gene: .; len: 11
CDR3aa: CSARRSGRFNEQFF; v_gene: TRBV20-1; abundance: few; j_gene: TRBJ2-1; d_gene: TRBD2; len: 14
CDR3aa: CASSTGGDYEQYF; v_gene: TRBV27; abundance: .; j_gene: TRBJ2-7; d_gene: TRBD1; len: 13
CDR3aa: CASNGGASYNEQFF; v_gene: TRBV6-2/TRBV6-3; abundance: .; j_gene: TRBJ2-1; d_gene: .; len: 14
CDR3aa: CASSPLAGGPVDTQYF; v_gene: TRBV9; abundance: .; j_gene: TRBJ2-3; d_gene: TRBD2; len: 16
CDR3aa: CASSLAEPFYNEQFF; v_gene: TRBV5-1; abundance: .; j_gene: TRBJ2-1; d_gene: .; len: 15
CDR3aa: CASSSGLDYTDTQYF; v_gene: TRBV7-9; abundance: .; j_gene: TRBJ2-3; d_gene: TRBD2; len: 15
CDR3aa: CAWNRGLNTEAFF; v_gene: TRBV30; abundance: few; j_gene: TRBJ1-1; d_gene: TRBD1; len: 13
CDR3aa: CASSLFPGSYEQYF; v_gene: TRBV28; abundance: .; j_gene: TRBJ2-7; d_gene: .; len: 14
CDR3aa: CASSPRDRVQNIQYF; v_gene: TRBV12-3/TRBV12-4; abundance: many; j_gene: TRBJ2-4; d_gene: TRBD1; len: 15
CDR3aa: CASSQNGGLNEKLFF; v_gene: TRBV4-3; abundance: many; j_gene: TRBJ1-4; d_gene: .; len: 15
CDR3aa: CGRRGRGTEAFF; v_gene: TRBV24-1; abundance: .; j_gene: TRBJ1-1; d_gene: TRBD1; len: 12
CDR3aa: CASSEWVEQYF; v_gene: TRBV2; abundance: .; j_gene: TRBJ2-7; d_gene: .; len: 11
CDR3aa: CSASARGQETQYF; v_gene: TRBV20-1; abundance: many; j_gene: TRBJ2-5; d_gene: .; len: 13
CDR3aa: CASSLAAGSGGGYEQYF; v_gene: TRBV7-2; abundance: many; j_gene: TRBJ2-7; d_gene: TRBD2; len: 17
CDR3aa: CASSLSRRTPRVF; v_gene: TRBV12-3/TRBV12-4; abundance: .; j_gene: TRBJ2-3; d_gene: .; len: 13
CDR3aa: CSVGSPSSYNEQFF; v_gene: TRBV29-1; abundance: .; j_gene: TRBJ2-1; d_gene: .; len: 14
CDR3aa: CASRAGDGDFGKLFF; v_gene: TRBV5-1; abundance: few; j_gene: TRBJ1-4; d_gene: .; len: 15
CDR3aa: CASSLYNQHSYEQYF; v_gene: TRBV7-2; abundance: .; j_gene: TRBJ2-7; d_gene: .; len: 15
CDR3aa: CASSYPGGHLNTEAFF; v_gene: TRBV6-5; abundance: .; j_gene: TRBJ1-1; d_gene: TRBD1; len: 16
CDR3aa: CASSAAGPFYGYTF; v_gene: TRBV25-1; abundance: .; j_gene: TRBJ1-2; d_gene: .; len: 14
CDR3aa: CASSQVTGVYEQYF; v_gene: TRBV4-1; abundance: many; j_gene: TRBJ2-7; d_gene: TRBD1; len: 14
CDR3aa: CSASRNLRETQYF; v_gene: TRBV20-1; abundance: .; j_gene: TRBJ2-5; d_gene: .; len: 13
CDR3aa: CASSPAGLAGVIQFF; v_gene: TRBV7-2; abundance: many; j_gene: TRBJ2-1; d_gene: TRBD2; len: 15
CDR3aa: CASSSNLLRGTQETQYF; v_gene: TRBV28; abundance: many; j_gene: TRBJ2-5; d_gene: .; len: 17
CDR3aa: CSVLGVGLANYGYTF; v_gene: TRBV29-1; abundance: few; j_gene: TRBJ1-2; d_gene: .; len: 15
CDR3aa: CASSPSGRPETQYF; v_gene: TRBV4-3; abundance: few; j_gene: TRBJ2-5; d_gene: TRBD2; len: 14
CDR3aa: CASSTPYYNEQFF; v_gene: TRBV18; abundance: .; j_gene: TRBJ2-1; d_gene: .; len: 13
CDR3aa: CASSPGTGTNSPLHF; v_gene: TRBV6-1; abundance: few; j_gene: TRBJ1-6; d_gene: TRBD1; len: 15